This T cell receptor beta chain emerged from a study of spatial heterogeneity in lung cancer. Notes on the study in general: Counts of expanded intratumoral alpha and beta TCRs tracked tumor mutation counts.

With 2 bases removed from V and 3 bases from J, the gap between germline ends came to 18 bases. The germline gives CDR1 SGHTA, CDR2 FQGNSA. The CDR3 covers 17 residues. All TCR cDNA molecules were individually tagged with a unique molecular identifier. TCRdb re-called the 5' RACE reads through MiXCR, storing one row per CDR3 protein. Of about 12,000 distinct CDR3 sequences listed, roughly 5.5% are singletons. Time point noted: sample taken at primary tumor resection. Tumor, nontumor lung or frozen PBMC supplied whole RNA, sequenced without sorting. This clonotype was seen many times. Antigen specificity is unknown.

Specimen: lung tumor tissue, collected at surgery. This chain connects TRBV7-2 to TRBJ2-3; the D call may be TRBD1 or TRBD2 (5 bases each). The TCR sequence derives from a male donor with early-stage non-small cell lung cancer. CDR3 loop: CASSLRHSPEGTDTQYF. The CDR3 DNA reads TGTGCCAGCAGCTTAAGGCACAGTCCAGAGGGGACAGATACGCAGTATTTT. The full variable domain, completed using reference TRBV7-2 and TRBJ2-3, is GAGVSQSPSNKVTEKGKDVELRCDPISGHTALYWYRQSLGQGLEFLIYFQGNSAPDKSGLPSDRFSAERTGGSVSTLTIQRTQQEDSAVYLCASSLRHSPEGTDTQYFGPGTRLTVL.